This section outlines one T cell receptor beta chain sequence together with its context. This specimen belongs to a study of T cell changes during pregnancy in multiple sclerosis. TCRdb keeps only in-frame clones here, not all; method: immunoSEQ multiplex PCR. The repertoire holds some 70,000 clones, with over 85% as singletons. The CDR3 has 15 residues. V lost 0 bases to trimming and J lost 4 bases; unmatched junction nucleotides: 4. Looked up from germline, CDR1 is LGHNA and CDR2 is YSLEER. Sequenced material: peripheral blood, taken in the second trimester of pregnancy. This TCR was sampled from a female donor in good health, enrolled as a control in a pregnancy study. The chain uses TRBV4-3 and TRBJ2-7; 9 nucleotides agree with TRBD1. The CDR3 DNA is TGCGCCAGCAGCCAAGAAAGACAGGGGGATTACGAGCAGTACTTC. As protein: CASSQERQGDYEQYF.